This note documents a single T cell receptor (beta chain) sequence. Treatment indicated: about 20 received Ad26.COV2.S at low or high dose, single or two shots; about five received placebo; per-sample allocation not given. Vaccine and placebo recipients were sampled on day 63 after the first injection. TCRdb keeps only in-frame clones here, not all; method: immunoSEQ multiplex PCR. The sample lists 400,000 or so clones, about 88% occurring once. The data originate from a study of Ad26.COV2.S vaccination and SARS-CoV-2 variants. At the level of the study: Sample donor was a member of the COV1001 Ad26.COV2.S trial arm. Intramuscularly, Ad26.COV2.S was given either once or twice, 56 days apart.

The CDR3 totals 16 residues. Germline V gene lookup returns CDR1 SGHVS and CDR2 FNYEAQ. Trimming cost V 4 bases and J 1 base, with 11 bases left between them. The source of this sequence is a person between 18 and 65 years old who received the Ad26.COV2.S COVID-19 vaccine or a placebo. The V call is TRBV7-6, the J call TRBJ1-6; maybe TRBD1 (5 bases). Material: peripheral blood, obtained in a trial of Ad26.COV2.S vaccine versus placebo. The CDR3 loop reads CASSSLGGSYNSPLHF. CDR3 coding DNA: TGTGCCAGCAGCTCCCTGGGGGGTTCCTATAATTCACCCCTCCACTTT. Looking up the rest from reference TRBV7-6 and TRBJ1-6 gives the full variable domain: GAGVSQSPRYKVTKRGQDVALRCDPISGHVSLYWYRQALGQGPEFLTYFNYEAQQDKSGLPNDRFSAERPEGSISTLTIQRTEQRDSAMYRCASSSLGGSYNSPLHFGNGTRLTVT.